The T cell receptor beta chain under discussion was sequenced for a study of T cells in Graves' hyperthyroidism and ophthalmopathy. Exclusion criteria comprised uncontrolled infection, other autoimmune disease, pregnancy or lactation. It was 8 to 10 ml of fresh peripheral blood that supplied the PBMCs. Overall study results and limits: The model forecast ophthalmopathy, anticipating it by a median approximately 7 months before onset. The authors' 13 V-J model separated ophthalmopathy from stable hyperthyroidism.

Regions amplified from RNA transcripts were the TCR beta CDR3 regions. First-round RT-PCR of the TCR CDR3 relied on the HTBI primer set. Via MiXCR, TCRdb re-called the multiplex PCR reads, giving one row per CDR3 protein. Of approximately 640,000 distinct CDR3 sequences listed, 17% are singletons. This CDR3 contains 11 residues. From germline, CDR1 is ENHRY and CDR2 SYGVKD. V lost 6 bases and J 4 bases, leaving 6 bases between the germline ends. About this clonotype: As yet, its antigen is unknown.

The chain joins TRBV10-3 to TRBJ1-2, with D unresolved. The sequenced material came from blood. This sequence originates from a man aged 50 or older with Graves' hyperthyroidism. Here the CDR3 DNA reads TGTGCCATCAGCGAAAGCTATGGCTACACCTTC. Translating gives CAISESYGYTF.